This T cell receptor beta chain was sequenced in a study of T cells in localized non-small cell lung cancer. Points from the study as a whole: Heterogeneity within the tumor remains possible, as just one region underwent sequencing. Across samples, adjacent lung featured a median roughly 60 of the top 100 tumor clones. In uninvolved adjacent lung, T cell clonality reached its highest value, exceeding tumor. Higher blood T cell density tracked longer overall survival.

TCRdb keeps only in-frame clones here, not all; method: immunoSEQ multiplex PCR. The data contain under 30,000 clones, 80% to 90% of them seen just once; the ten biggest clones take up about 14%. The V and J ends lost 0 bases and 2 bases, in that order; junction bases with no gene match: 2. The CDR3 is made up of 15 amino acids. CDR1 and CDR2 from the germline V gene are SGHNT and YYREEE (reference sequence). This clone appeared a few times. The antigen is unknown. Sample: peripheral blood, taken before any cancer treatment. This receptor was identified in a female donor aged 60 or older with stage I lung adenocarcinoma. The V call is TRBV5-4, the J call TRBJ1-2; 9 nucleotides align to TRBD1. CDR3 in amino acids: CASSLAGTGNYGYTF. The CDR3 region has the DNA TGTGCCAGCAGCTTGGCCGGGACAGGGAACTATGGCTACACCTTC. Together with reference TRBV5-4 and TRBJ1-2, the CDR3 gives the full variable domain: ETGVTQSPTHLIKTRGQQVTLRCSSQSGHNTVSWYQQALGQGPQFIFQYYREEENGRGNFPPRFSGLQFPNYSSELNVNALELDDSALYLCASSLAGTGNYGYTFGSGTRLTVV.